The source of this TCR beta chain is a study of blood T cells in healthy people across ages. The CDR3 has 15 residues. V was clipped by 2 bases and J by 3 bases, with 11 bases between them. The germline gives CDR1 MDHEN, CDR2 SYDVKM. Study-level findings and limits: Unsorted PBMC input precluded a conclusive naive versus antigen-experienced comparison. Significant beta diversity loss was already apparent by age roughly 43, declining roughly linearly.

As concerns this clonotype: What it binds is unknown.

A second PCR, run for roughly 7 to 12 cycles, used a sample-barcoded 5' primer plus a J-beta primer mix. A template-switch adaptor that had 12 random nucleotides put a tag on each cDNA molecule. TCRdb recomputed calls from the 5' RACE reads with MiXCR, one row per CDR3 protein. Among hundreds of thousands of distinct CDR3 sequences listed, around 48% were seen once. The sequenced material came from blood. The receptor's source is a woman aged 60-70 years in good health. V is TRBV28 and J is TRBJ1-5, with unresolved D. The CDR3 nucleotides are TGTGCCAGCAGTTTACGTACAGAATTCAATCAGCCCCAGCATTTT. This translates into CASSLRTEFNQPQHF.